This T cell receptor (beta chain) was captured in a study of T cells after yellow fever vaccination. Study-wide context: For low cell numbers, libraries were made with SMART-Seq v4 Ultra Low Input.

This clonotype appeared a few times. The CDR3 sequence is 12 residues long. With 7 bases removed from V and 4 bases from J, the gap between germline ends came to 10 bases. Germline V gene lookup returns CDR1 MNHEY and CDR2 SVGAGI. Making TCR cDNA involved 5'RACE template switching, which added UMIs and a universal primer site. A single record per CDR3 protein comes from TCRdb applying MiXCR to the 5' RACE reads. The table lists a few hundred thousand distinct CDR3 sequences, about 7.8% of them singletons. This TCR was sampled from a man aged 18 to 29 who received the YFV17D yellow fever vaccine. The starting material was PBMCs, obtained roughly 46 days after the first yellow fever vaccination. V gene TRBV6-5 combines with J gene TRBJ2-5; perhaps TRBD2 as D (5 bases). CDR3 nucleotides: TGTGCCAGCACGGGGATAGGAGAGACCCAGTACTTC. This codes for CASTGIGETQYF.